The 25 T cell receptor beta chains listed next were all sequenced from one sample in a study of OX40 agonist ivuxolimab in advanced cancers. Libraries were prepared by immunoSEQ multiplex PCR; TCRdb keeps only in-frame clonotypes and omits some of them. This sample has more than 45,000 clones, with around 90% found just once. The specimen was CD4+ or CD8+ T cells sorted from blood, collected in a trial of the OX40 agonist ivuxolimab. These receptors were obtained from an adult with an advanced solid tumor such as melanoma, head and neck, liver or kidney cancer.

This chain links TRBV5-1 with TRBJ2-5; TRBD2 agrees at 8 bases. The ends lost 2 bases at V and 3 bases at J; junction bases unmatched: 6. CDR1 and CDR2 (germline): SGHRS, YFSETQ. The length of the CDR3 is 15 residues. CDR3 loop: CASSFFGGLEETQYF. As DNA, the CDR3 is TGCGCCAGCAGCTTTTTCGGGGGACTAGAAGAGACCCAGTACTTC.

The chain joins TRBV7-2 to TRBJ2-3; 10 nucleotides match TRBD2. With V trimmed by 5 bases and J by 5 bases, 10 bases remained unmatched. Germline CDR1 reads SGHTA; CDR2 reads FQGNSA. The length of the CDR3 is 16 residues. CDR3 coding DNA: TGTGCCAGCAGCCCCGGGAGCGGGGGGGCCGTAGATACGCAGTATTTT. Protein sequence: CASSPGSGGAVDTQYF.

This clone was seen only a few times. The rearrangement joins TRBV30 to TRBJ2-5; TRBD2 agrees at 8 bases. The CDR3 is 14 amino acids. V trimming: 4 bases; J trimming: 5 bases; junction bases outside the gene matches: 9. Germline V lookup: CDR1 GTSNPN, CDR2 SVGIG (reference sequence). This CDR3 is CAWTYSRGGETQYF. Written as DNA, the CDR3 is TGTGCCTGGACCTACTCTCGGGGGGGGGAGACCCAGTACTTC. Full variable domain (rest looked up from reference TRBV30 and TRBJ2-5): SQTIHQWPATLVQPVGSPLSLECTVEGTSNPNLYWYRQAAGRGLQLLFYSVGIGQISSEVPQNLSASRPQDRQFILSSKKLLLSDSGFYLCAWTYSRGGETQYFGPGTRLLVL.

The rearrangement links TRBV5-1 to TRBJ2-5; the D gene is possibly TRBD1 (6 bases). This CDR3 is 14 amino acids long. The germline V gene has CDR1 SGHRS and CDR2 YFSETQ. V lost 2 bases and J lost 0, with 8 bases in between. In DNA form, the CDR3 reads TGCGCCAGCAGCTTCTCAGGGGACCAAGAGACCCAGTACTTC. Translated: CASSFSGDQETQYF.

The chain links TRBV28 to TRBJ2-1; TRBD2 matches 9 bases. CDR3 size: 14 residues. V lost 7 bases, J lost 7 bases, and 8 bases stayed unmatched. Per the germline V gene, CDR1 is MDHEN and CDR2 is SYDVKM. The CDR3 reads CASIPGLAANEQFF. In DNA form, the CDR3 reads TGTGCCAGCATCCCGGGACTAGCAGCTAATGAGCAGTTCTTC.

The chain links TRBV27 to TRBJ2-1; 9 bases agree with TRBD1. The V and J ends lost 7 bases and 1 base, in that order; junction bases with no gene match: 5. CDR3 length: 15 amino acids. Germline CDR1 and CDR2: MNHEY and SMNVEV (reference sequence). This CDR3 reads CASTGQGQSYNEQFF. CDR3 DNA: TGTGCCAGCACGGGACAGGGCCAATCCTACAATGAGCAGTTCTTC.

This chain joins TRBV5-1 and TRBJ2-6; no reliable D call. Germline CDR1 reads SGHRS; CDR2 reads YFSETQ. The CDR3 has 16 amino acids. Trimming stripped 0 bases from V and 0 bases from J, with 7 bases between. The CDR3 DNA is TGCGCCAGCAGCTTGGAGGCAGACTCTGGGGCCAACGTCCTGACTTTC. As protein: CASSLEADSGANVLTF.

This clone was picked up many times. The chain couples TRBV5-4 to TRBJ2-1; 8 bases are shared with TRBD2. This CDR3 has 16 amino acids. The V gene's germline CDR1 is SGHNT and CDR2 YYREEE (reference sequence). V shed 3 bases and J 8 bases; nucleotides not matched to a gene: 13. For the CDR3, the DNA is TGTGCCAGCAGCTCAATCGGGACTAGGGTCTCCTATGAGCAGTTCTTC. This codes for CASSSIGTRVSYEQFF.

The rearrangement uses TRBV13 and TRBJ1-5; D is possibly TRBD1 (6 bases). The germline CDR1 and CDR2 sequences are PRHDT and FYEKMQ (reference sequence). V lost 5 bases, J lost 0 bases, and 11 bases lay in between. The length of the CDR3 is 15 residues. The CDR3 region is CASSRGRGSNQPQHF. In nucleotides, the CDR3 is TGTGCCAGCAGCCGGGGCAGGGGTAGCAATCAGCCCCAGCATTTT. The whole variable domain, filled in from reference TRBV13 and TRBJ1-5, reads AAGVIQSPRHLIKEKRETATLKCYPIPRHDTVYWYQQGPGQDPQFLISFYEKMQSDKGSIPDRFSAQQFSDYHSELNMSSLELGDSALYFCASSRGRGSNQPQHFGDGTRLSIL.

The chain employs TRBV7-9 and TRBJ1-5; no definite D call. V was pared by 4 bases and J by 7 bases, with 14 bases between. This CDR3 contains 14 residues. Germline V gene sequence: CDR1 SEHNR, CDR2 FQNEAQ (reference sequence). The CDR3 region is CASSSGSTGQPQHF. The CDR3 DNA reads TGTGCCAGCAGCTCCGGATCGACTGGCCAGCCCCAGCATTTT.

This clone was detected a few times. V is TRBV19 and J is TRBJ2-5; a possible D gene is TRBD1 (6 bases). Germline loops: CDR1 LNHDA, CDR2 SQIVND (reference sequence). Trimming removed 5 bases from V and 7 bases from J, with 14 bases in between. The CDR3 consists of 13 residues. CDR3 protein: CASSYGGALTQYF. Here the CDR3 DNA reads TGTGCCAGTAGTTATGGGGGCGCTCTGACCCAGTACTTC. Full variable domain (missing parts from reference TRBV19 and TRBJ2-5): DGGITQSPKYLFRKEGQNVTLSCEQNLNHDAMYWYRQDPGQGLRLIYYSQIVNDFQKGDIAEGYSVSREKKESFPLTVTSAQKNPTAFYLCASSYGGALTQYFGPGTRLLVL.

The genes are TRBV28 and TRBJ2-2, with 8 bases matching TRBD1. CDR3 size: 15 residues. Germline-derived CDR1 and CDR2 are MDHEN and SYDVKM. V lost 3 bases, J lost 4 bases, and 4 bases stayed unmatched. CDR3 sequence: CASSFQGAGTGELFF. DNA for the CDR3: TGTGCCAGCAGTTTTCAGGGGGCAGGCACCGGGGAGCTGTTTTTT.

The V and J genes are TRBV9 and TRBJ2-7; D remains ambiguous. CDR1 is SGDLS, CDR2 YYNGEE, per germline. The length of the CDR3 is 13 residues. The V and J ends lost 0 bases and 8 bases respectively, with 12 bases between them. The CDR3 nucleotides are TGTGCCAGCAGCGTAGCCGGGCTTGGGCAGCAGTACTTC. Its protein product is CASSVAGLGQQYF.

V is TRBV4-3 and J is TRBJ2-1; D might be TRBD2 (6 bases). Trimming pared 4 bases from V and 4 bases from J, leaving 17 bases between. The length of the CDR3 is 16 residues. Germline values: CDR1 LGHNA, CDR2 YSLEER. The CDR3 loop is CASSPMSGGIYNEQFF. CDR3 bases: TGCGCCAGCAGCCCTATGTCCGGGGGAATTTACAATGAGCAGTTCTTC.

This clone was found a few times. The V and J genes are TRBV4-2 and TRBJ1-2, with D uncertain. Per the germline V gene, CDR1 is LGHNA and CDR2 is YNFKEQ. The CDR3 is 11 amino acids. Trimming took off 1 base at V and 14 bases at J, with 11 bases between the two ends. The CDR3 DNA sequence: TGTGCCAGCAGCCAAGCCGGGATTGGGACCTTC. This encodes CASSQAGIGTF.

The chain combines TRBV4-1 with TRBJ2-7; 9 bases align to TRBD2. The J segment lost 6 bases and the V segment lost 1 base, leaving 7 bases of the junction unmatched. Germline CDR1 is MGHRA and CDR2 is YSYEKL. The CDR3 runs 15 residues. The CDR3, as DNA: TGCGCCAGCAGCCAAGCGGGACTAGCCATGGCCGAGCAGTACTTC. As protein: CASSQAGLAMAEQYF.

The rearrangement links TRBV4-3 to TRBJ1-1; D is undetermined. V shed 0 bases and J shed 8 bases, with 13 bases lying between them. Germline CDR1 LGHNA, CDR2 YSLEER. The CDR3 is 14 residues long. The CDR3 reads CASSQESSGREAFF. CDR3 DNA: TGCGCCAGCAGCCAAGAATCCAGTGGCAGGGAAGCTTTCTTT.

V usage is TRBV4-3 and J usage is TRBJ2-1, with 8 bases fitting TRBD1. The CDR3 contains 15 residues. J gave up 3 bases and V 4 bases, and 5 bases lay outside the gene matches. Per the germline V gene, CDR1 is LGHNA and CDR2 is YSLEER. This CDR3 is CASSRRTGNYNEQFF. CDR3 sequence (DNA): TGCGCCAGCAGCCGGAGGACAGGGAACTACAATGAGCAGTTCTTC.

The chain has TRBV10-2 and TRBJ2-3; TRBD2 matches at 12 bases. Germline V gene data show CDR1 as WSHSY and CDR2 as SAAADI. V lost 10 bases to trimming and J lost 1 base; unmatched junction nucleotides: 3. The CDR3 spans 14 residues. Here the CDR3 reads CATRLAGGTDTQYF. In DNA, the CDR3 is TGCGCCACCCGACTAGCGGGGGGCACAGATACGCAGTATTTT.

The CDR3 sequence: CASSLESGGKETQYF. The DNA for the CDR3 is TGTGCCAGCAGTTTGGAGAGCGGGGGGAAAGAGACCCAGTACTTC. V gene TRBV28 combines with J gene TRBJ2-5, with TRBD2 matching 9 bases. Germline CDR1 and CDR2: MDHEN and SYDVKM. This CDR3 comprises 15 residues. V was clipped by 3 bases and J by 3 bases; unmatched bases: 5.

The chain carries TRBV5-1 and TRBJ1-1; 7 nucleotides match TRBD1. V was pared by 4 bases and J by 3 bases, with 9 bases of the junction left unmatched. The CDR3 spans 15 residues. Germline V gives CDR1 SGHRS, CDR2 YFSETQ. DNA of the CDR3: TGCGCCAGCAGCCTCTCCCCTACAGGGGACACTGAAGCTTTCTTT. This sequence encodes CASSLSPTGDTEAFF.

The rearrangement links TRBV5-6 to TRBJ2-2; 7 nucleotides line up with TRBD1. The CDR3 runs to 15 residues. Looked up from germline, CDR1 is SGHDT and CDR2 is YYEEEE. The V and J ends lost 4 bases and 2 bases, in that order; junction bases with no gene match: 5. In DNA, the CDR3 is TGTGCCAGCAGCGATACAGGGGTCAACACCGGGGAGCTGTTTTTT. This translates into CASSDTGVNTGELFF.

This clone was seen a single time. The V and J genes are TRBV28 and TRBJ2-7, with TRBD1 matching 8 bases. The CDR3 loop spans 14 amino acids. Losses at the gene ends were 5 bases for V and 3 bases for J; bases not matched to a gene: 6. The V gene's germline CDR1 is MDHEN and CDR2 SYDVKM. The CDR3 loop reads CASSPGQAGYEQYF. The CDR3 DNA is TGTGCCAGCAGTCCGGGACAGGCTGGCTACGAGCAGTACTTC.

The chain has TRBV18 and TRBJ2-7; perhaps D is TRBD1 or TRBD2 (5 bases each). Germline V gives CDR1 KGHSH, CDR2 LQKENI. Trimming took 6 bases from V and 0 from J, leaving 12 bases between them. This CDR3 region has 14 residues. The CDR3 coding sequence is TGTGCCAGCTCGTCAGATGGGGGCTCCTACGAGCAGTACTTC. This encodes CASSSDGGSYEQYF. The whole variable domain, filled in from reference TRBV18 and TRBJ2-7, reads NAGVMQNPRHLVRRRGQEARLRCSPMKGHSHVYWYRQLPEEGLKFMVYLQKENIIDESGMPKERFSAEFPKEGPSILRIQQVVRGDSAAYFCASSSDGGSYEQYFGPGTRLTVT.

Only a few counts were recorded for this clone. The rearrangement joins TRBV27 to TRBJ2-5; no clear D. Looked up from germline, CDR1 is MNHEY and CDR2 is SMNVEV (reference sequence). CDR3 length: 12 amino acids. The V end lost 6 bases, the J end lost 1 base, and 6 bases lay between the germline ends. DNA of the CDR3: TGTGCCAGCAGAACAAGCCAAGAGACCCAGTACTTC. It specifies CASRTSQETQYF.